This is a list of T cell receptor beta chains from one sample in a study of identical twins. TCRdb independently ran MiXCR on the 5' RACE reads; one entry per CDR3 protein. This table holds roughly 350,000 distinct CDR3 sequences, approximately 8.8% found once. What was sequenced was naive T cells sorted from blood. The receptors were gathered from a woman aged 45-60 years in good health. Both conserved end residues are part of each CDR3. The D gene is left open where the match is weak. Size is stated for part of the rows, as once, few or many counts, or as a class when the clone is expanded.

clone_size	cdr3_length	v_call	d_call	cdr3_aa
.	13	TRBV2	TRBD2	CASKREGSDTQYF
.	16	TRBV7-9	.	CASTLLVPTDRKTQYF
many	15	TRBV29-1	TRBD1	CSAEGDSLAKNIQYF
many	14	TRBV9	.	CASSVAGWLNEQFF
many	15	TRBV5-1	TRBD1	CASSLTSGQNYGYTF
.	12	TRBV3-1	.	CASSQEEGTQYF
many	15	TRBV27	TRBD1	CASSPGTAPYNEQFF
many	13	TRBV29-1	TRBD2	CSVGLTNTGELFF
.	10	TRBV24-1	.	CATESYEQYF
.	14	TRBV2	.	CASRGTTGSGELFF
.	13	TRBV27	.	CASSGNIRDEQFF
.	14	TRBV6-5	.	CASSYSSGIYGYTF
.	17	TRBV27	TRBD2	CASSSGLTGGPVYEQYF
many	17	TRBV12-3/TRBV12-4	TRBD2	CASSATGTTTSTDTQYF
.	15	TRBV4-1	TRBD1	CASRHSDRGNTEAFF
.	15	TRBV20-1	.	CSARRPWTNPGELFF
many	14	TRBV7-3	.	CASSLKAGESEQFF
.	11	TRBV20-1	.	CSARDLETQYF
many	14	TRBV12-3/TRBV12-4	TRBD2	CASRSAGGTDTQYF
once	17	TRBV11-2	.	CASSLYPGGIHNPEAFF
.	16	TRBV3-1	TRBD1	CASSHRQGVGDQPQHF
few	14	TRBV20-1	.	CSARAEYRVETQYF
.	16	TRBV15	.	CATSRAGTLNTGELFF
few	16	TRBV24-1	.	CATSDLLLDSLGEQFF
.	13	TRBV6-2/TRBV6-3	.	CASSYRGETEAFF
few	15	TRBV24-1	.	CATSDHLDQSYEQYF
few	13	TRBV7-9	.	CASSFDFNNEQFF
.	15	TRBV7-9	.	CASSLYGRVGDTQYF
many	14	TRBV10-2	TRBD1	CASGRDSPYNEQFF
many	13	TRBV7-9	.	CASSLPGPNEQFF
many	15	TRBV4-1	.	CASSPGLSGVNEQFF
many	14	TRBV6-2/TRBV6-3	.	CASSYSLVGAEAFF
many	14	TRBV10-3	TRBD2	CAIRALAGNGELFF
.	13	TRBV6-5	TRBD1	CASRRTGETEAFF
.	13	TRBV13	.	CASSLDRWDEQFF
.	16	TRBV11-2	.	CASSLLTGREQETQYF
.	13	TRBV12-3/TRBV12-4	TRBD1	CASSFGQGGTQYF
many	15	TRBV10-2	.	CASRAPGQLNYGYTF
.	14	TRBV12-3/TRBV12-4	TRBD1	CASSHRGATGELFF
.	13	TRBV7-8	.	CASSQRNLYGYTF
many	13	TRBV20-1	.	CSARDSDTDTQYF
.	14	TRBV12-5	TRBD2	CASGLTGGSYEQYF
few	13	TRBV7-9	.	CASSLHLQETQYF
many	13	TRBV28	.	CASSSLGLAEQFF
many	14	TRBV7-9	.	CASSPRDGPKELFF
.	13	TRBV11-2	.	CASSPLRPGELFF